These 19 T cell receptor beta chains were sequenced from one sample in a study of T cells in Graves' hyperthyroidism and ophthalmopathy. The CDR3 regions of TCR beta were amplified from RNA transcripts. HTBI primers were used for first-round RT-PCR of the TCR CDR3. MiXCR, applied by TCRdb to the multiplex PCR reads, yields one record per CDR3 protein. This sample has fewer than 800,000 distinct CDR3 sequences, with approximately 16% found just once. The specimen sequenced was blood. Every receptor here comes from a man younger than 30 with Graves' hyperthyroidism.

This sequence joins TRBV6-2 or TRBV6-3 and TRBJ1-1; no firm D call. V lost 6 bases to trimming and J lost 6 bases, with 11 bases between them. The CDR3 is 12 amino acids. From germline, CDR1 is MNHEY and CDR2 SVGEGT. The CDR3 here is CASRNRASEAFF. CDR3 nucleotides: TGTGCCAGCAGAAACCGGGCCTCTGAAGCTTTCTTT.

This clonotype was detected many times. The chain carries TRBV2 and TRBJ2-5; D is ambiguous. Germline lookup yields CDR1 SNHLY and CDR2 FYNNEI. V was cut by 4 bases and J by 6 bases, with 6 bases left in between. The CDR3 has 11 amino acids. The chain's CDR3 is CASSVDKTQYF. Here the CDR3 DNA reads TGTGCCAGCAGTGTCGACAAGACCCAGTACTTC.

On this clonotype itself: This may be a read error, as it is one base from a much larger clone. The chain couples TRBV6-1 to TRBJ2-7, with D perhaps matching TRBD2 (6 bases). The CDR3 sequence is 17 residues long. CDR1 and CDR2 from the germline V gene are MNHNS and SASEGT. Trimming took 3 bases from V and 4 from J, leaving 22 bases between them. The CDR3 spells CASSDIRTTSKRYEQYF. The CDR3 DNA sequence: TGTGCCAGCAGTGATATTAGGACTACCTCGAAGCGATACGAGCAGTACTTC.

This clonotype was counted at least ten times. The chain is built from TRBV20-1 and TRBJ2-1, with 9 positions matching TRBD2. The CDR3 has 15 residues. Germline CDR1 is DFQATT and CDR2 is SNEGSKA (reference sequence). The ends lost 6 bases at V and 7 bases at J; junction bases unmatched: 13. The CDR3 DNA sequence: TGCAGTGCCTTCGCGGGAGGGAGTAGTAAGAATGAGCAGTTCTTC. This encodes CSAFAGGSSKNEQFF.

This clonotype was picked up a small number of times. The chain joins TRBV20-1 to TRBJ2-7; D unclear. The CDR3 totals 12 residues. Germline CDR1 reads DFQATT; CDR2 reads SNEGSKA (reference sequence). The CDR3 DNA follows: TGCAGCCTACAGTTACCTTCCTACGAGCAGTACTTC. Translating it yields CSLQLPSYEQYF.

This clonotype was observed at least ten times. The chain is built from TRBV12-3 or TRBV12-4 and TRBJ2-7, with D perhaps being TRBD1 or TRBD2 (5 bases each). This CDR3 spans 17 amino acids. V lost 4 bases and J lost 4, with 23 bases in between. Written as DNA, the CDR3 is TGTGCCAGCAGTTCAAGCCTCCGGACAAGCGGACCGTACGAGCAGTACTTC. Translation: CASSSSLRTSGPYEQYF.

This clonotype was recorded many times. CDR3 residues: CASSYSAGYNEQFF. CDR3 DNA sequence: TGTGCCAGCAGTTACAGCGCAGGGTATAATGAGCAGTTCTTC. The chain uses TRBV6-1 and TRBJ2-1; the D gene is possibly TRBD1 (5 bases). This CDR3 spans 14 amino acids. CDR1 MNHNS and CDR2 SASEGT come from the germline V gene. Trimming took off 5 bases at V and 7 bases at J, with 15 bases between the two ends.

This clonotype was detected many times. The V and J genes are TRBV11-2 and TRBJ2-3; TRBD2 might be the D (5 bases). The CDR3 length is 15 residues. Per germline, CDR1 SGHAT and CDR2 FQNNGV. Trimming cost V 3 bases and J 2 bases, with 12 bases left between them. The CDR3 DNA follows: TGTGCCAGCAGCTTTGGACTTCTCTCCACAGATACGCAGTATTTT. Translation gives CASSFGLLSTDTQYF.

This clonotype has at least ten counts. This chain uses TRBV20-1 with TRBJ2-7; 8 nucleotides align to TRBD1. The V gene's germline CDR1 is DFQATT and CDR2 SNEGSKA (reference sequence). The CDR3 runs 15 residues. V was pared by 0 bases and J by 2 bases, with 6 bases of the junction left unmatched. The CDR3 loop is CSARDLGQGAYEQYF. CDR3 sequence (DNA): TGCAGTGCTAGAGATCTTGGACAGGGCGCCTACGAGCAGTACTTC.

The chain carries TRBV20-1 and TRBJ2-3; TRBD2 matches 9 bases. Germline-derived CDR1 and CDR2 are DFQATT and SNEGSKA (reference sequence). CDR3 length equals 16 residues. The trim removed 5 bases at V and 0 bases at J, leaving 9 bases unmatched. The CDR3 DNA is TGCAGTGCTCGGGGGCTAGCGGGAAGGAGCACAGATACGCAGTATTTT. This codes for CSARGLAGRSTDTQYF.

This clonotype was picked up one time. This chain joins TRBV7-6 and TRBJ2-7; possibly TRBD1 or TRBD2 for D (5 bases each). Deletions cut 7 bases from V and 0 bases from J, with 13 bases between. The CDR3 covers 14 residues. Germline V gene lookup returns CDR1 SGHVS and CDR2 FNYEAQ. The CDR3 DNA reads TGTGCCAGCACCCGGGACCCGAGCTCCTACGAGCAGTACTTC. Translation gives CASTRDPSSYEQYF.

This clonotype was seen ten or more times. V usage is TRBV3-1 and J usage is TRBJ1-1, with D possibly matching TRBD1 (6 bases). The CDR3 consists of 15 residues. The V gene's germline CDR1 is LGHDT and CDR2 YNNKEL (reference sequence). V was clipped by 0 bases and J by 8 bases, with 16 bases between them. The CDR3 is CASSQESGTYHEAFF. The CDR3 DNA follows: TGTGCCAGCAGCCAAGAGAGCGGGACATACCACGAAGCTTTCTTT.

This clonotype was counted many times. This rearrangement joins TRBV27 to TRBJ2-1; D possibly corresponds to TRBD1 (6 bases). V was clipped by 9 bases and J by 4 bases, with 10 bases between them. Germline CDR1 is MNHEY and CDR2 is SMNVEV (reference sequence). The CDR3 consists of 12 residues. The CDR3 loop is CASRTAYNEQFF. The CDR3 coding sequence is TGTGCCAGTCGGACAGCTTACAATGAGCAGTTCTTC.

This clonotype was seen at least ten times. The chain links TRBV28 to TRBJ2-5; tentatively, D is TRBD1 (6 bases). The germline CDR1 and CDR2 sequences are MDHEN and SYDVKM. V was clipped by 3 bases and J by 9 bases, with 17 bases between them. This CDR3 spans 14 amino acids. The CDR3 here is CASSLTPGDGAQYF. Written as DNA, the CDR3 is TGTGCCAGCAGTTTGACTCCAGGGGATGGAGCCCAGTACTTC.

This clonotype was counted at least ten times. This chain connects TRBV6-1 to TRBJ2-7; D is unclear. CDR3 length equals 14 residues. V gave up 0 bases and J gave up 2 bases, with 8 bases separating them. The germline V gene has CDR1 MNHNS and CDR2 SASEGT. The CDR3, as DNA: TGTGCCAGCAGTGAAGCTGGCAGAACCTACGAGCAGTACTTC. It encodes CASSEAGRTYEQYF.

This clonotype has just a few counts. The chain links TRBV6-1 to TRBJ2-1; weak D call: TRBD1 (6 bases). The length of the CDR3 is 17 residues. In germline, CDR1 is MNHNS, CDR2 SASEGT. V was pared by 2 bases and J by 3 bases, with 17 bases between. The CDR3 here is CASSESYRDNYYNEQFF. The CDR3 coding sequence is TGTGCCAGCAGTGAATCCTACCGGGACAACTACTACAATGAGCAGTTCTTC.

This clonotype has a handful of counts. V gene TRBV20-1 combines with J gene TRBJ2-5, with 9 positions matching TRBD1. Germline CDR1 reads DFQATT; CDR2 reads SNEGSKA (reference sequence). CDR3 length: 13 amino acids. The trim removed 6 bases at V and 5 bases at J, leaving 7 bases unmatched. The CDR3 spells CSARQGVGETQYF. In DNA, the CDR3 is TGCAGTGCCCGACAGGGGGTGGGTGAGACCCAGTACTTC.

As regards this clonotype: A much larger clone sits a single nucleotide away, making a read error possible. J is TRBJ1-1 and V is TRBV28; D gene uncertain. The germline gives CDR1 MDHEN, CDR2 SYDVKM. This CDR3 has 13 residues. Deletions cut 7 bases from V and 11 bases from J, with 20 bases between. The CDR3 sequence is CASNFRASGGAFF. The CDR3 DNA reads TGTGCCAGCAATTTTCGTGCCTCCGGCGGGGCTTTCTTT.

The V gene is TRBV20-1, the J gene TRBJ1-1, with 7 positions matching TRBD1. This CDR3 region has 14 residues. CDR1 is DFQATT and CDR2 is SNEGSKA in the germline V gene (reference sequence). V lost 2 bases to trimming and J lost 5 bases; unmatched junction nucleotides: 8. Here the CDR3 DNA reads TGCAGTGCTAGACCAGGGGGGGGCAGAACTGAAGCTTTCTTT. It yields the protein CSARPGGGRTEAFF.